This T cell receptor (beta chain) emerged from a study of T cell responses to AZD1222 COVID-19 vaccine. Trimming shortened V by 1 base and J by 7 bases, and 10 bases separated the two germline ends. The CDR3 covers 13 residues. Germline V CDR1 and CDR2: MNHEY, SMNVEV (reference sequence). Only in-frame clones appear in the TCRdb table, and some are missing; sequencing was by immunoSEQ multiplex PCR. The sample carries approximately 140,000 clones, 92% recorded once. The receptor comes from an adult who received the AZD1222 COVID-19 vaccine. The chain is built from TRBV27 and TRBJ1-1, with D unclear. The material was peripheral blood, obtained 28 days after the second AZD1222 dose. The CDR3 coding sequence is TGTGCCAGCAGTTTATTCGGCGGCTTTGAAGCTTTCTTT. Residues: CASSLFGGFEAFF.